These T cell receptor beta chains were read from a single sample in a study of cytomegalovirus exposure and HLA in healthy donors. The method was immunoSEQ multiplex PCR; TCRdb's version includes in-frame clones alone and lacks a portion of them. Here the sample spans approximately 150,000 clones, over 70% being singletons. Sequenced material: PBMCs. The receptors stem from a woman aged 18-35 years in good health and CMV-seronegative. Each CDR3 is given with its conserved first and last residue. D genes are given only for firm matches. A clone size is listed for some rows: how often the clone was seen (once, few, many), or a class if it is expanded.

V gene	clone size	J gene	D gene	CDR3 protein	CDR3 DNA
TRBV5-4	-	TRBJ2-7	TRBD2	CASSLVAGGEPTKQYF	TGTGCCAGCAGCTTGGTAGCGGGAGGGGAACCTACGAAGCAGTACTTC
TRBV10-1	-	TRBJ1-2	-	CASSESGGYGYTF	TGCGCCAGCAGTGAGTCGGGGGGCTATGGCTACACCTTC
TRBV19	-	TRBJ1-5	-	CASSFPENSPQHF	TGTGCCAGTAGTTTCCCAGAAAATTCGCCCCAGCATTTT
TRBV7-9	-	TRBJ1-1	-	CASSLVQGDTEAFF	TGTGCCAGCAGCTTAGTCCAGGGCGACACTGAAGCTTTCTTT
TRBV4-1	-	TRBJ1-4	-	CASSQDPPGVGNEKLFF	TGCGCCAGCAGCCAAGACCCTCCGGGGGTGGGGAATGAAAAACTGTTTTTT
TRBV5-4	few	TRBJ2-4	TRBD1	CASSLGEGGFAKNIQYF	TGTGCCAGCAGCTTGGGTGAAGGGGGCTTCGCCAAAAACATTCAGTACTTC
TRBV4-1	once	TRBJ1-2	TRBD1	CASSQDGTGQGLYKGGYTF	TGCGCCAGCAGCCAAGATGGAACGGGACAGGGGCTATATAAGGGTGGCTACACCTTC
TRBV27	once	TRBJ2-7	-	CASSSLRWIDEQYF	TGTGCCAGCAGCTCACTCAGGTGGATCGACGAGCAGTACTTC
TRBV6-4	-	TRBJ2-1	-	CASSETGTSGWDEQFF	TGTGCCAGCAGTGAAACCGGGACCAGCGGGTGGGATGAGCAGTTCTTC
TRBV10-2	-	TRBJ1-2	-	CASSEFRQAGYTF	TGCGCCAGCAGTGAATTTAGACAGGCTGGCTACACCTTC
TRBV5-1	few	TRBJ1-3	-	CASSSRGTGNTIYF	TGCGCCAGCAGCTCCAGGGGTACTGGAAACACCATATATTTT
TRBV7-8	once	TRBJ2-1	-	CASSSTLLNREQFF	TGTGCCAGCAGCTCGACACTTCTTAACAGGGAGCAGTTCTTC
TRBV4-2	-	TRBJ1-4	-	CASSSRLWEKLFF	TGTGCCAGCAGCTCACGACTATGGGAAAAACTGTTTTTT
TRBV19	few	TRBJ1-5	-	CATRGVNQPQHF	TGTGCCACGCGGGGTGTCAATCAGCCCCAGCATTTT
TRBV29-1	-	TRBJ2-1	-	CSVAHYNEQFF	TGCAGCGTTGCCCACTACAATGAGCAGTTCTTC
TRBV9	-	TRBJ2-7	TRBD2	CASSVSQREGPQHF	TGTGCCAGCAGCGTAAGCCAGCGGGAGGGCCCCCAGCACTTC
TRBV5-8	-	TRBJ2-1	TRBD2	CASSQATLAGESNEQFF	TGTGCCAGCAGCCAGGCCACGCTAGCGGGAGAATCTAATGAGCAGTTCTTC
TRBV30	-	TRBJ1-2	-	CAWMAANYGYTF	TGTGCCTGGATGGCTGCTAACTATGGCTACACCTTC
TRBV2	-	TRBJ1-1	TRBD1	CASSYFQGAQEAFF	TGTGCCAGCAGTTATTTCCAGGGGGCCCAAGAAGCTTTCTTT
TRBV10-3	-	TRBJ1-1	-	CAISEGGRDGVTRAFF	TGTGCCATCAGTGAAGGGGGAAGAGACGGAGTGACGCGAGCTTTCTTT
TRBV9	-	TRBJ2-7	TRBD1	CASSEGQGYEQYF	TGTGCCAGCAGCGAGGGACAGGGGTACGAGCAGTACTTC
TRBV30	-	TRBJ1-6	-	CAWAGENNSPLHF	TGTGCCTGGGCCGGAGAGAATAATTCACCCCTCCACTTT
TRBV13	-	TRBJ2-7	-	CASSLGPGNEQYF	TGTGCCAGCAGCTTAGGCCCGGGAAACGAGCAGTACTTC
TRBV27	-	TRBJ1-2	-	CASSHDLTGSNGYTF	TGTGCCAGCAGTCACGATCTCACAGGGTCCAATGGCTACACCTTC
TRBV2	-	TRBJ2-5	TRBD2	CASSWEREGLGETQYF	TGTGCCAGCAGTTGGGAGCGGGAGGGCCTGGGGGAGACCCAGTACTTC
TRBV19	-	TRBJ1-2	-	CASSIGPFNYGYTF	TGTGCCAGTAGTATAGGGCCGTTTAACTATGGCTACACCTTC
TRBV5-4	few	TRBJ2-5	-	CASSRNSQETQYF	TGTGCCAGCAGCCGAAACTCCCAAGAGACCCAGTACTTC
TRBV7-9	many	TRBJ1-1	-	CASSLVGGYTEAFF	TGTGCCAGCAGCTTAGTCGGAGGCTACACTGAAGCTTTCTTT
TRBV4-1	-	TRBJ2-2	TRBD2	CASSPVRGAGLNTGELFF	TGCGCCAGCAGCCCCGTTCGGGGAGCGGGGCTGAACACCGGGGAGCTGTTTTTT
TRBV4-2	-	TRBJ1-2	-	CASSQVEAGARVYGYTF	TGTGCCAGCAGCCAAGTGGAGGCGGGGGCTCGGGTCTATGGCTACACCTTC
TRBV5-1	-	TRBJ1-1	-	CASSSGHGENTEAFF	TGCGCCAGCAGCTCGGGACACGGGGAGAACACTGAAGCTTTCTTT
TRBV30	-	TRBJ1-1	-	CAWSSRGLAEAFF	TGTGCCTGGAGTTCCAGGGGCCTCGCTGAAGCTTTCTTT
TRBV7-9	-	TRBJ2-2	-	CASSSHGRGTGELFF	TGTGCCAGCAGCTCCCATGGGAGGGGGACCGGGGAGCTGTTTTTT
TRBV2	-	TRBJ2-3	-	CARTGVPTPTDTQYF	TGTGCCAGGACCGGGGTTCCGACCCCCACAGATACGCAGTATTTT
TRBV20-1	-	TRBJ1-2	-	CSAFAASGYTF	TGCAGTGCTTTCGCCGCGAGTGGCTACACCTTC
TRBV10-3	-	TRBJ1-1	TRBD1	CAITPDRDTEAFF	TGTGCCATCACGCCTGACAGGGACACTGAAGCTTTCTTT
TRBV5-1	-	TRBJ1-1	-	CASSLYQGGTEAFF	TGCGCCAGCAGCTTGTATCAAGGAGGCACTGAAGCTTTCTTT
TRBV10-1	-	TRBJ2-7	-	CASSDGNEQYF	TGCGCCAGCAGTGACGGTAACGAGCAGTACTTC
TRBV11-2	-	TRBJ1-2	TRBD1	CASSLEQGALYGYTF	TGTGCCAGCAGCTTGGAACAGGGGGCGCTTTATGGCTACACCTTC
TRBV13	-	TRBJ2-7	TRBD1	CASRGTGNNEQYF	TGTGCCAGCAGGGGGACAGGGAACAACGAGCAGTACTTC
TRBV15	-	TRBJ1-5	-	CATSRTRGSQPQHF	TGTGCCACCAGCAGAACTAGGGGGAGTCAGCCCCAGCATTTT
TRBV5-8	few	TRBJ2-5	TRBD2	CASSLSGSGTQYF	TGTGCCAGCAGCTTGAGCGGGAGTGGGACCCAGTACTTC
TRBV2	-	TRBJ1-5	-	CASSPTTGNQPQHF	TGTGCCAGCAGCCCTACGACAGGCAATCAGCCCCAGCATTTT
TRBV15	few	TRBJ2-7	TRBD1	CATSGSLGQGYEQYF	TGTGCCACCAGCGGGAGCCTGGGACAGGGCTACGAGCAGTACTTC
TRBV4-1	few	TRBJ2-7	TRBD2	CASSQASGRAQYEQYF	TGCGCCAGCAGCCAAGCCAGCGGGAGAGCCCAGTACGAGCAGTACTTC
TRBV4-2	-	TRBJ2-1	TRBD2	CASSQQTASGSDEQFF	TGTGCCAGCAGCCAACAAACCGCTAGCGGGAGTGATGAGCAGTTCTTC
TRBV5-1	few	TRBJ1-1	-	CASSSGVVNTEAFF	TGCGCCAGCAGTTCAGGGGTTGTGAACACTGAAGCTTTCTTT
TRBV2	-	TRBJ2-2	-	CASSQGETGELFF	TGTGCCAGCAGTCAGGGTGAGACCGGGGAGCTGTTTTTT
TRBV21-1	-	TRBJ2-3	-	CASSPPQEGASGKLDTQYF	TGTGCCAGCAGCCCACCCCAAGAGGGTGCTAGCGGGAAATTAGATACGCAGTATTTT
TRBV9	once	TRBJ2-3	TRBD2	CASSVEPGGPNTQYF	TGTGCCAGCAGCGTAGAACCGGGAGGGCCAAATACGCAGTATTTT